The 10 T cell receptor beta chains given below trace back to one sample, sequenced in a study of neurological immune-mediated disorders. TCRdb re-called the 5' RACE reads with MiXCR, one entry per CDR3 protein. The sample lists tens of thousands of distinct CDR3 sequences; about 9.4% were seen once. The sample was PBMCs. The receptors derive from a man aged 45 to 65 in good health.

This clonotype was observed many times. The V call is TRBV11-3, the J call TRBJ2-4, with 7 bases lining up with TRBD2. CDR3 length: 15 amino acids. V was clipped by 0 bases and J by 9 bases; unmatched bases: 8. CDR1 is SGHNT and CDR2 is YENEEA in the germline V gene. The CDR3 region is CASSLESGRGSIQYF. CDR3 nucleotide sequence: TGTGCCAGCAGCTTAGAGTCGGGGAGGGGCAGCATTCAGTACTTC.

The chain employs TRBV5-5 and TRBJ1-5; D not certain. Trimming took 0 bases from V and 9 from J, leaving 22 bases between them. In germline, CDR1 is SGHKS, CDR2 YYEKEE (reference sequence). The CDR3 has 17 residues. CDR3 sequence reads: CASSLAERSTGQWPQHF. Written as DNA, the CDR3 is TGTGCCAGCAGCTTGGCCGAGCGTAGTACTGGCCAATGGCCCCAGCATTTT.

This clonotype was seen repeatedly, ten times or more. The chain carries TRBV6-2 or TRBV6-3 and TRBJ2-1; 9 nucleotides line up with TRBD2. V trimming: 6 bases; J trimming: 6 bases; junction bases outside the gene matches: 9. CDR1 and CDR2 from the germline V gene are MNHEY and SVGEGT. This CDR3 is 15 amino acids long. The CDR3 DNA reads TGTGCCAGCAGAACCGGGACTAGCTCGTCCAATGAGCAGTTCTTC. Translating it yields CASRTGTSSSNEQFF.

This chain connects TRBV19 to TRBJ2-2, with 9 bases identical to TRBD1. With V trimmed by 6 bases and J by 0 bases, 14 bases remained unmatched. This CDR3 is 19 amino acids long. CDR1 LNHDA and CDR2 SQIVND come from the germline V gene (reference sequence). CDR3: CASRRGTGTSLANTGELFF. As DNA, the CDR3 is TGTGCCAGTAGAAGGGGGACAGGGACTTCCCTCGCGAACACCGGGGAGCTGTTTTTT.

This clonotype was recorded many times. J is TRBJ1-1 and V is TRBV29-1; tentatively, D is TRBD1 (5 bases). Germline values: CDR1 SQVTM, CDR2 ANQGSEA. This CDR3 has 15 residues. Trimming left V 4 bases short and J 5 bases short, with 20 bases between. CDR3 DNA: TGCAGCGTTGGGGGACCCCGTAGGGAGGGGACTGAAGCTTTCTTT. Amino acid sequence: CSVGGPRREGTEAFF.

This clonotype was found many times. The J gene is TRBJ1-4, the V gene TRBV5-5; unclear D gene. Trimming took off 0 bases at V and 0 bases at J, with 6 bases between the two ends. The CDR3 spans 15 residues. From germline, CDR1 is SGHKS and CDR2 YYEKEE (reference sequence). CDR3 nucleotides: TGTGCCAGCAGCTTGGGAACAGCAACTAATGAAAAACTGTTTTTT. The encoded protein is CASSLGTATNEKLFF.

This clonotype was seen more than once but under ten times. The J gene is TRBJ2-1, the V gene TRBV11-2; a weak D match, TRBD2 (7 bases). The CDR3 has 14 residues. Germline V gene sequence: CDR1 SGHAT, CDR2 FQNNGV. Trimming removed 6 bases at V and 1 base at J, with 10 bases between. CDR3 coding DNA: TGTGCCAGCAGGGGGGGGGCGTCCTACAATGAGCAGTTCTTC. This codes for CASRGGASYNEQFF.

This clonotype was detected ten times or more. V is TRBV5-1 and J is TRBJ2-2; 7 bases line up with TRBD2. The CDR3 extends over 15 amino acids. CDR1 and CDR2 from the germline V gene are SGHRS and YFSETQ. With 7 bases clipped from V and 5 bases from J, the junction kept 11 bases outside the gene matches. CDR3 in DNA: TGCGCCAGCGCCAAGGGAGGGATAATTACCGGGGAGCTGTTTTTT. Amino acid sequence: CASAKGGIITGELFF.

This clonotype was picked up many times. V is TRBV20-1 and J is TRBJ2-1; D is possibly TRBD1 (7 bases). Germline V CDR1 and CDR2: DFQATT, SNEGSKA (reference sequence). This CDR3 contains 16 residues. Trimming removed 3 bases from V and 2 bases from J, with 17 bases in between. In nucleotides, the CDR3 is TGCAGTGCTAGCCCGAACAGGGGAGGCCCCTACAATGAGCAGTTCTTC. Protein sequence: CSASPNRGGPYNEQFF.

This clonotype was counted many times. The genes are TRBV7-2 and TRBJ1-4, with unresolved D. CDR1 is SGHTA and CDR2 is FQGNSA in the germline V gene. This CDR3 is 13 amino acids long. V was cut by 5 bases and J by 7 bases, with 11 bases left in between. As DNA, the CDR3 is TGTGCCAGCAGCCGCTCTGGGGTTGAAAAACTGTTTTTT. Its translation: CASSRSGVEKLFF.